A selection of T cell receptor beta chains follows, all from one sample in a study of shared clonotypes between healthy human individuals. Repertoires were generated with immunoSEQ multiplex PCR, while TCRdb's copy carries only in-frame clones and drops some. The sample has about 450,000 clones, around 79% seen once. The material sequenced was PBMCs. The receptors derive from a middle-aged woman in good health. Some clones in this sample may be carry-over from other donors' samples. CDR3s include the opening cysteine and the closing phenylalanine or tryptophan. A D gene is named only where the DNA matches it firmly. Rows give clone size only sometimes, using once, few, many, or a class for an expanded clone.

J | V | size | D | DNA | CDR3
TRBJ2-1 | TRBV11-3 | few | TRBD2 | TGTGCCAGCAGCTTAGATCGGGGGGGATCCTACAATGAGCAGTTCTTC | CASSLDRGGSYNEQFF
TRBJ1-1 | TRBV5-1 | . | . | TGCGCCAGCAGCGAAAGGATCCCGAACACTGAAGCTTTCTTT | CASSERIPNTEAFF
TRBJ2-2 | TRBV7-9 | . | . | TGTGCCAGCAGGACCGACGGACGGACCACGAACACCGGGGAGCTGTTTTTT | CASRTDGRTTNTGELFF
TRBJ2-3 | TRBV5-1 | few | . | TGCGCCAGCAGCTTGGGGGGTCGGGTCCCCACGCAGTATTTT | CASSLGGRVPTQYF
TRBJ2-2 | TRBV19 | . | . | TGTGCCAGTAGTCCCCAAGGCAGACTAGTGGGGGCCGGGGAGCTGTTTTTT | CASSPQGRLVGAGELFF
TRBJ1-1 | TRBV11-1 | . | . | TGTGCCAGCAGCTTAGAGGCCCGCGCGAAACGAAACACTGAAGCTTTCTTT | CASSLEARAKRNTEAFF
TRBJ2-3 | TRBV9 | once | TRBD2 | TGTGCCAGCAGCTCTCAGAGCGGGGGCCTCACAGATACGCAGTATTTT | CASSSQSGGLTDTQYF
TRBJ1-2 | TRBV2 | . | TRBD1 | TGTGCCAGCAGCATGGGACAGCTAACTGGCTACACCTTC | CASSMGQLTGYTF
TRBJ2-4 | TRBV10-3 | . | TRBD1 | TGTGCCATCAGAGGACAGGGGAACATTCAGTACTTC | CAIRGQGNIQYF
TRBJ2-5 | TRBV7-8 | . | TRBD1 | TGTGCCAGCAGCTTAGCGGGGACAGTAGAGACCCAGTACTTC | CASSLAGTVETQYF